This T cell receptor beta chain was captured by sequencing in a study of control samples from healthy donors and cancer patients. Using immunoSEQ multiplex PCR, the repertoire was profiled, and TCRdb retains in-frame clones only, with some absent. The top ten hold over 8% of the sample, which has 75,000 to 80,000 clones, roughly 89% seen once. The CDR3 consists of 16 residues. V was cut by 4 bases and J by 0 bases, with 12 bases left in between. The V gene's germline CDR1 is MNHEY and CDR2 SMNVEV (reference sequence). The source of this sequence is a woman aged 45-59 years with colorectal cancer. This chain connects TRBV27 to TRBJ2-2; D might be TRBD1 (6 bases). What was sequenced was PBMCs. CDR3 region: CASSSPGATNTGELFF. CDR3 coding DNA: TGTGCCAGCAGTTCCCCAGGGGCTACGAACACCGGGGAGCTGTTTTTT.